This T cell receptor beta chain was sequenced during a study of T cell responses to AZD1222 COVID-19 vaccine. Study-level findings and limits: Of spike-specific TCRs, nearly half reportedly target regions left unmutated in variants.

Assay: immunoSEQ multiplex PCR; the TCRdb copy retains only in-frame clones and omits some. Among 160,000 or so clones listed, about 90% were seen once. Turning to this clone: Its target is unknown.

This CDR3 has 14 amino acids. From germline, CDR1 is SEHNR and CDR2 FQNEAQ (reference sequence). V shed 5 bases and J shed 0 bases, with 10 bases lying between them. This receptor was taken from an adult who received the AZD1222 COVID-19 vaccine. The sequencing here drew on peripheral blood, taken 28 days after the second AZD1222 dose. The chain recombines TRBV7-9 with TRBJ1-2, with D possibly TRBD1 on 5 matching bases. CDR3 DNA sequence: TGTGCCAGCAGCCGCGGGACTTCTAACTATGGCTACACCTTC. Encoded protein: CASSRGTSNYGYTF.